Below are 27 T cell receptor beta chains sequenced from a single sample in a study of identical twins. Using its own MiXCR run on the 5' RACE reads, TCRdb lists one record per CDR3 protein. The repertoire holds 1.5 million to 2 million distinct CDR3 sequences, with about 30% as singletons. The specimen was cord blood. These receptors all stem from a newborn girl in good health.

This clonotype was detected only a few times. The genes are TRBV10-3 and TRBJ2-3; a possible D gene is TRBD1 (5 bases). Trimming shortened V by 3 bases and J by 1 base, and 20 bases separated the two germline ends. The CDR3 spans 18 residues. Germline assignment: CDR1 ENHRY and CDR2 SYGVKD. The CDR3 DNA sequence: TGTGCCATCAGTGAAACCCCTAGGGGCAGGCCACGCACAGATACGCAGTATTTT. It encodes CAISETPRGRPRTDTQYF.

This chain uses TRBV27 with TRBJ1-4, with TRBD1 matching 7 bases. CDR1 and CDR2 from the germline V gene are MNHEY and SMNVEV (reference sequence). The V gene end was trimmed by 6 bases and the J gene end by 6 bases; junction bases not matched to a gene: 10. This CDR3 spans 15 amino acids. The CDR3 region has the DNA TGTGCCAGCAGACTCGACAGGGCTGGGGATGAAAAACTGTTTTTT. This codes for CASRLDRAGDEKLFF.

Only a few counts were recorded for this clonotype. V usage is TRBV20-1 and J usage is TRBJ1-5; D call uncertain. V lost 4 bases, J lost 1 base, and 14 bases lay in between. This CDR3 is built from 15 residues. Germline CDR1 reads DFQATT; CDR2 reads SNEGSKA (reference sequence). This CDR3 reads CSATHLSGSNQPQHF. DNA for the CDR3: TGCAGTGCTACTCACTTAAGCGGAAGCAATCAGCCCCAGCATTTT.

This clonotype has only a few counts. V and J are TRBV5-1 and TRBJ1-4, with TRBD1 matching over 8 bases. J was trimmed by 3 bases and V by 4 bases; bases with no gene match: 11. The CDR3 covers 17 residues. Germline lookup yields CDR1 SGHRS and CDR2 YFSETQ. The CDR3 region has the DNA TGCGCCAGCAGCGCCTCTCCGGGACAGGCCTCTAATGAAAAACTGTTTTTT. Translated: CASSASPGQASNEKLFF.

This rearrangement joins TRBV15 to TRBJ2-3; D gene unclear. CDR3 length: 15 amino acids. V lost 0 bases to trimming and J lost 1 base, with 8 bases between them. Germline-derived CDR1 and CDR2 are LNHNV and YYDKDF (reference sequence). The CDR3 DNA reads as TGTGCCACCAGCAGAGATACTCCCGGCACAGATACGCAGTATTTT. Residues: CATSRDTPGTDTQYF.

This sequence joins TRBV20-1 and TRBJ2-3; D gene unclear. This CDR3 is built from 13 residues. Looked up from germline, CDR1 is DFQATT and CDR2 is SNEGSKA (reference sequence). Trimming left V 3 bases short and J 3 bases short, with 10 bases between. The CDR3 bases are TGCAGTGCTAGTAAAGATTGGACAGATACGCAGTATTTT. Translating it yields CSASKDWTDTQYF.

This clonotype was seen only a few times. J is TRBJ2-7 and V is TRBV6-1, with unresolved D. CDR1 and CDR2 from the germline V gene are MNHNS and SASEGT. Trimming stripped 11 bases from V and 3 bases from J, with 23 bases between. CDR3 length equals 15 residues. The chain's CDR3 is CAAKRASQRIYEQYF. CDR3 sequence (DNA): TGTGCCGCGAAACGGGCTTCCCAGCGTATCTACGAGCAGTACTTC.

Only a few counts were recorded for this clonotype. V usage is TRBV4-2 and J usage is TRBJ2-3; D unresolved. CDR1 is LGHNA, CDR2 YNFKEQ, per germline. V dropped 3 bases and J dropped 6 bases, with 10 bases sitting between them. This CDR3 spans 13 amino acids. CDR3: CASSQNLGDTQYF. CDR3 DNA sequence: TGTGCCAGCAGCCAGAACCTAGGGGATACGCAGTATTTT.

The chain employs TRBV20-1 and TRBJ2-3, with 8 bases that match TRBD2. V was pared by 0 bases and J by 4 bases, with 6 bases of the junction left unmatched. The CDR3 loop spans 15 amino acids. Germline values: CDR1 DFQATT, CDR2 SNEGSKA (reference sequence). CDR3 bases: TGCAGTGCTAGAGATTTTGCAGCGGGAGCAGATACGCAGTATTTT. Amino acid sequence: CSARDFAAGADTQYF.

The rearrangement joins TRBV5-1 to TRBJ2-2; TRBD1 matches 8 bases. The CDR3 has 13 residues. CDR1 and CDR2 from the germline V gene are SGHRS and YFSETQ. Trimming removed 3 bases from V and 6 bases from J; junction bases left unmatched: 1. The CDR3 protein is CASSWDRPGELFF. In nucleotides, the CDR3 is TGCGCCAGCAGCTGGGACAGGCCCGGGGAGCTGTTTTTT.

The gene calls are TRBV24-1 and TRBJ1-5; 9 bases align to TRBD1. CDR1 is KGHDR and CDR2 is SFDVKD in the germline V gene. V dropped 6 bases and J dropped 3; count of bases not matched to a gene: 11. CDR3 length: 17 amino acids. The CDR3 protein is CATSFKTGGWSNQPQHF. The DNA for the CDR3 is TGTGCCACCAGTTTCAAGACAGGGGGATGGTCCAATCAGCCCCAGCATTTT.

In its sample, this clonotype was seen a few times. CDR3 nucleotide sequence: TGCAGCGTTGGGGACAGCGTGAACACTGAAGCTTTCTTT. Its protein product is CSVGDSVNTEAFF. This chain connects TRBV29-1 to TRBJ1-1; TRBD1 agrees at 7 bases. The CDR3 has 13 residues. Looked up from germline, CDR1 is SQVTM and CDR2 is ANQGSEA. The J segment lost 0 bases and the V segment lost 4 bases, leaving 2 bases of the junction unmatched.

This clonotype was observed a few times. The rearrangement uses TRBV2 and TRBJ2-7; 7 bases are a match to TRBD1. The V gene end was trimmed by 6 bases and the J gene end by 9 bases; junction bases not matched to a gene: 8. CDR1 SNHLY and CDR2 FYNNEI come from the germline V gene. This CDR3 has 12 residues. CDR3 in DNA: TGTGCCAGCAGCTTTGACAGGGCGAGGCAGTACTTC. Residues: CASSFDRARQYF.

The genes are TRBV2 and TRBJ2-5; D may be TRBD1 (6 bases). V was cut by 4 bases and J by 2 bases, with 20 bases left in between. CDR3 length: 17 residues. Germline V lookup: CDR1 SNHLY, CDR2 FYNNEI. The chain's CDR3 is CASSGFLNRVLQETQYF. The DNA of the CDR3 is TGTGCCAGCAGTGGCTTCCTAAACAGGGTCCTACAAGAGACCCAGTACTTC.

This clonotype was found a few times. The chain carries TRBV3-1 and TRBJ2-7; TRBD1 agrees at 9 bases. The V segment lost 4 bases and the J segment 8 bases; nucleotides outside the gene matches: 6. Germline-derived CDR1 and CDR2 are LGHDT and YNNKEL (reference sequence). The CDR3 is made up of 13 amino acids. CDR3 sequence (DNA): TGTGCCAGCAGCCTACCAGACAGGGGGAAGCAGTACTTC. This codes for CASSLPDRGKQYF.

This sequence joins TRBV11-2 and TRBJ1-3, with no clear D. The CDR3 contains 16 residues. The germline gives CDR1 SGHAT, CDR2 FQNNGV. Trimming stripped 0 bases from V and 0 bases from J, with 9 bases between. The CDR3 nucleotides read TGTGCCAGCAGCTTAGATGACCTCCGCTCTGGAAACACCATATATTTT. Protein: CASSLDDLRSGNTIYF. Combining the CDR3 with reference TRBV11-2 and TRBJ1-3 gives the whole variable domain EAGVAQSPRYKIIEKRQSVAFWCNPISGHATLYWYQQILGQGPKLLIQFQNNGVVDDSQLPKDRFSAERLKGVDSTLKIQPAKLEDSAVYLCASSLDDLRSGNTIYFGEGSWLTVV.

This clonotype occurred a few times. The rearrangement links TRBV4-2 to TRBJ2-2; no clear D gene. The V gene's germline CDR1 is LGHNA and CDR2 YNFKEQ. V dropped 0 bases and J dropped 1 base, with 15 bases sitting between them. The CDR3 has 18 residues. CDR3 protein: CASSQEDPFQRNTGELFF. CDR3 nucleotides: TGTGCCAGCAGCCAAGAGGATCCCTTTCAGCGGAACACCGGGGAGCTGTTTTTT.

Note on this clonotype: The junction shows a germline mismatch at one end, possibly a read error. The rearrangement links TRBV6-1 to TRBJ2-3, with D perhaps TRBD1 or TRBD2 (5 bases each). Germline V gives CDR1 MNHNS, CDR2 SASEGT. This CDR3 has 16 residues. The CDR3 protein is CASTEGRGAVTDTQYF. CDR3 sequence (DNA): TGTGCCAGCACTGAAGGACGAGGGGCCGTGACAGATACGCAGTATTTT.

This clonotype was picked up a small number of times. V and J are TRBV5-1 and TRBJ1-6, with D possibly matching TRBD1 (6 bases). This CDR3 has 17 residues. The V and J ends lost 4 bases and 10 bases respectively, with 24 bases between them. The germline V gene encodes CDR1 SGHRS and CDR2 YFSETQ. CDR3 sequence (DNA): TGCGCCAGCAGCCAACAATTGGGGACGACAGGTCGGTCACCCCTCCACTTT. The encoded protein is CASSQQLGTTGRSPLHF.

This clonotype was seen only a few times. CDR3 sequence (DNA): TGTGCCAGCAGTGAACCCCCCAATAATTCACCCCTCCACTTT. The encoded protein is CASSEPPNNSPLHF. The chain carries TRBV6-1 and TRBJ1-6; D gene uncertain. CDR1 and CDR2 from the germline V gene are MNHNS and SASEGT. Trimming removed 2 bases at V and 5 bases at J, with 7 bases between. The CDR3 is 14 residues long.

The CDR3 loop reads CASSPVGAYNEQFF. CDR3 in DNA: TGTGCCAGCAGCCCAGTTGGGGCCTACAATGAGCAGTTCTTC. The chain employs TRBV9 and TRBJ2-1; the D is unclear. V was trimmed by 4 bases and J by 2 bases, leaving 10 bases between them. This CDR3 is 14 amino acids long. Germline-derived CDR1 and CDR2 are SGDLS and YYNGEE. Full variable domain (missing parts from reference TRBV9 and TRBJ2-1): DSGVTQTPKHLITATGQRVTLRCSPRSGDLSVYWYQQSLDQGLQFLIQYYNGEERAKGNILERFSAQQFPDLHSELNLSSLELGDSALYFCASSPVGAYNEQFFGPGTRLTVL.

This clonotype was observed a handful of times. This chain links TRBV28 with TRBJ2-1; 7 nucleotides line up with TRBD2. Trimming took 2 bases from V and 12 from J; bases not matched to a gene: 1. Germline loops: CDR1 MDHEN, CDR2 SYDVKM. This CDR3 is 11 amino acids long. In DNA, the CDR3 is TGTGCCAGCAGTTTAACGGGAGGGCAGTTCTTC. Amino acid sequence: CASSLTGGQFF.

This chain joins TRBV27 and TRBJ2-2, with D uncertain. Germline-derived CDR1 and CDR2 are MNHEY and SMNVEV (reference sequence). The V end lost 3 bases, the J end lost 7 bases, and 6 bases lay between the germline ends. The CDR3 length is 12 residues. The CDR3 nucleotides are TGTGCCAGCAGTTTGTTATACGGGGAGCTGTTTTTT. Translated: CASSLLYGELFF.

The chain uses TRBV18 and TRBJ1-3; D uncertain. The CDR3 runs 16 residues. V lost 1 base, J lost 0 bases, and 10 bases lay in between. Germline V gene sequence: CDR1 KGHSH, CDR2 LQKENI. This chain's CDR3 is CASSPLIGNSGNTIYF. The DNA of the CDR3 is TGTGCCAGCTCACCACTTATTGGCAACTCTGGAAACACCATATATTTT.

This clonotype was found a few times. This sequence joins TRBV20-1 and TRBJ1-6; maybe TRBD1 (6 bases). This CDR3 is built from 15 residues. Germline V gene sequence: CDR1 DFQATT, CDR2 SNEGSKA (reference sequence). V lost 6 bases and J lost 6, with 18 bases in between. The CDR3, as DNA: TGCAGTGCCCGCCAGGGGAAAGGGGGTAATTCACCCCTCCACTTT. Translated, it gives CSARQGKGGNSPLHF.

This clonotype has more than one count but fewer than ten. The chain joins TRBV29-1 to TRBJ1-4; D is perhaps TRBD1 (6 bases). The CDR3 consists of 13 residues. The V gene's germline CDR1 is SQVTM and CDR2 ANQGSEA. The ends were cut back, 3 bases at V and 6 bases at J, with 11 bases in the middle. The CDR3 sequence: CSVDGGADEKLFF. CDR3 nucleotide sequence: TGCAGCGTTGATGGGGGGGCGGATGAAAAACTGTTTTTT.

This chain uses TRBV20-1 with TRBJ2-7; D uncertain. The V end lost 0 bases, the J end lost 5 bases, and 20 bases lay between the germline ends. The CDR3 consists of 16 residues. Germline CDR1 reads DFQATT; CDR2 reads SNEGSKA (reference sequence). The CDR3 region has the DNA TGCAGTGCTAGAGATCTTAACCGCTGCGGAAGGAACGAGCAGTACTTC. Translation gives CSARDLNRCGRNEQYF.